Listed here is a single T cell receptor beta chain. Assay used: immunoSEQ multiplex PCR; TCRdb lists only in-frame clones, some missing. The sample carries some 1,600,000 clones, around 98% recorded once. The data were taken from a study of shared clonotypes between healthy human individuals. This CDR3 region has 14 residues. Trimming stripped 8 bases from V and 7 bases from J, with 17 bases between. CDR1 and CDR2 from the germline V gene are SGHTA and FQGNSA. The receptor comes from a man aged 25 to 45 in good health. Sequenced material: naive CD4+ T cells sorted from blood. This sample's subset: CD45RA+ positively selected. The V call is TRBV7-2, the J call TRBJ2-2; D might be TRBD1 or TRBD2, each matching 5 bases. This chain's CDR3 is CASSRGAEDGELFF. CDR3 DNA sequence: TGTGCCAGCTCACGGGGCGCCGAGGACGGGGAGCTGTTTTTT.